This TCR beta chain was profiled in a study of long-term antiretroviral therapy in people with HIV. Findings of the study overall: ART preceded a rise in diversity that nonetheless stayed lower than in transplant donor controls.

Remarks on this clone: The antigen is unknown.

Researchers report immunoSEQ v3.0 was run at survey level. For each individual sample, sequencing targeted roughly 35,000-55,000 T-cell genomes. Repertoires were generated with immunoSEQ multiplex PCR, while TCRdb's copy carries only in-frame clones and drops some. This sample has nearly 20,000 clones, with about 80% found just once. The germline V and J ends were trimmed by 8 bases and 7 bases, with 6 bases remaining between them. Germline lookup yields CDR1 SNHLY and CDR2 FYNNEI. This CDR3 comprises 10 residues. This sequence joins TRBV2 and TRBJ2-1; D remains unclear. The source is a woman between 35 and 50 years old with HIV. Sequencing used unsorted PBMCs, obtained 0.2 years after starting antiretroviral therapy. Written as DNA, the CDR3 is TGTGCCAGCGGTGGGAATGAGCAGTTCTTC. Its protein is CASGGNEQFF.